A selection of T cell receptor beta chains follows, all from one sample in a study of shared clonotypes between healthy human individuals. Assay: immunoSEQ multiplex PCR; the TCRdb copy retains only in-frame clones and omits some. The repertoire includes some 500,000 clones, 90% to 97% of them detected once, and about 0.064% sits in the top ten. What was sequenced was naive CD4+ T cells sorted from blood. The source of these receptors is a woman in her thirties in good health. Each CDR3 is given with its conserved first and last residue. The order of the fields is clone size, V gene, CDR3 protein. Size is stated for part of the rows, as once, few or many counts, or as a class when the clone is expanded.

size: .
V: TRBV29-1
CDR3: CSVQPQGGYEQYF

size: .
V: TRBV6-1
CDR3: CASRLTLNTGELFF

size: few
V: TRBV10-1
CDR3: CASIPDTGSYEQYF

size: once
V: TRBV27
CDR3: CASSLTGTVFNQPQHF

size: .
V: TRBV28
CDR3: CASSGRPYNSPLHF

size: .
V: TRBV5-1
CDR3: CASSLGTQGRYTF

size: .
V: TRBV2
CDR3: CASTGDNSPLHF

size: .
V: TRBV5-1
CDR3: CASSLYSGIAYNEQFF

size: .
V: TRBV27
CDR3: CASIIRISGNTIYF

size: .
V: TRBV5-4
CDR3: CASSFPIAGGYNEQFF

size: .
V: TRBV5-1
CDR3: CASSLTTGEQYF

size: .
V: TRBV18
CDR3: CASSQWTGEADTQYF

size: .
V: TRBV6-5
CDR3: CASSTTGGTEAFF

size: .
V: TRBV27
CDR3: CASSPTRSSRLSYEQYF

size: .
V: TRBV2
CDR3: CASSEGGATNEKLFF

size: .
V: TRBV30
CDR3: CAWRVFLNEQFF

size: .
V: TRBV5-1
CDR3: CASSFTQETQYF

size: .
V: TRBV7-9
CDR3: CASSPPRGNQETQYF

size: .
V: TRBV5-1
CDR3: CASSLGTTGELFF

size: .
V: TRBV20-1
CDR3: CSARDLREQYF

size: .
V: TRBV27
CDR3: CASSFLSSTDTQYF

size: .
V: TRBV19
CDR3: CASSMQGNTEAFF

size: once
V: TRBV7-9
CDR3: CASSSNSGEAFF

size: .
V: TRBV4-1
CDR3: CASSRLQGTDTQYF

size: .
V: TRBV19
CDR3: CASSRVAGDYEQYF

size: .
V: TRBV9
CDR3: CASSVPGLAGVTGELFF

size: .
V: TRBV6-4
CDR3: CASRDGNICNQPQHF

size: once
V: TRBV4-2
CDR3: CASSQDLGLGLNEQFF

size: .
V: TRBV19
CDR3: CASSRPIDRGAGELFF

size: .
V: TRBV10-2
CDR3: CASSDSGRGDTQYF

size: .
V: TRBV2
CDR3: CASTWTGRITGELFF

size: once
V: TRBV7-6
CDR3: CASSLVSQGYEQYF

size: .
V: TRBV11-2
CDR3: CASSLIRAPEAFF

size: once
V: TRBV10-3
CDR3: CAINCWGWAIYGYTF

size: .
V: TRBV5-1
CDR3: CASRRTGNTGELFF

size: .
V: TRBV4-1
CDR3: CASSQFPRTSKTDTQYF

size: .
V: TRBV23-1
CDR3: CASSQSRDRDYYEQYF

size: .
V: TRBV6-5
CDR3: CASSYGQVAGETQYF

size: .
V: TRBV5-6
CDR3: CASRYRENEQFF

size: .
V: TRBV2
CDR3: CASSGTGNYNEQFF